One sample yielded the 14 T cell receptor beta chains listed below, sequenced in a study of T cell repertoires in cytomegalovirus infection. These receptors' targets are unknown. In TCRdb, the reads were re-called with MiXCR into one record per CDR3 protein. The sample consists of 450,000 to 550,000 distinct CDR3 sequences, roughly 43% of them appearing once. The sample was cultured PBMCs, taken from culture after CMV antigen stimulation. Receptors originate from a human donor in good health (CMV status not recorded). Some clones in this sample may be carry-over from other donors' samples.

This clonotype has just a few counts. The CDR3 reads CASSAPAGLSYNEQFF. The CDR3, as DNA: TGTGCCAGCAGTGCGCCCGCGGGACTCTCCTACAATGAGCAGTTCTTC. The chain uses TRBV6-6 and TRBJ2-1; D perhaps matches TRBD2 (6 bases). The CDR3 loop spans 16 amino acids. The germline V gene encodes CDR1 MNHNY and CDR2 SVGAGI (reference sequence). The ends were cut back, 5 bases at V and 0 bases at J, with 14 bases in the middle.

This chain joins TRBV5-1 and TRBJ2-7; TRBD1 matches at 7 bases. The J segment lost 0 bases and the V segment lost 4 bases, leaving 10 bases of the junction unmatched. Germline CDR1 SGHRS, CDR2 YFSETQ. The CDR3 sequence is 16 residues long. DNA of the CDR3: TGCGCCAGCAGCGCGTCCGGGGCAGGGGGCTCCTACGAGCAGTACTTC. It encodes CASSASGAGGSYEQYF.

This clonotype was counted only a few times. The CDR3 loop is CASSYPGRMNTEAFF. DNA of the CDR3: TGTGCCAGCAGTTACCCCGGCAGAATGAACACTGAAGCTTTCTTT. The chain carries TRBV6-2 or TRBV6-3 and TRBJ1-1; D is unclear. Deletions cut 2 bases from V and 0 bases from J, with 10 bases between. This CDR3 contains 15 residues. Germline CDR1 and CDR2: MNHEY and SVGEGT.

In this sample, this clonotype turned up many times. The V and J genes are TRBV7-2 and TRBJ1-1; D gene ambiguous. V was cut by 0 bases and J by 2 bases, with 19 bases left in between. Germline V gene lookup returns CDR1 SGHTA and CDR2 FQGNSA. The CDR3 length is 18 residues. The CDR3 DNA is TGTGCCAGCAGCTTAGCCCCTAATATCGGGATTGCTAACACTGAAGCTTTCTTT. This codes for CASSLAPNIGIANTEAFF.

The chain carries TRBV7-2 and TRBJ2-4; 8 bases are a match to TRBD1. The germline V gene encodes CDR1 SGHTA and CDR2 FQGNSA. The V and J ends lost 4 bases and 3 bases, in that order; junction bases with no gene match: 5. This CDR3 region has 15 residues. CDR3 residues: CASSSDRAIKNIQYF. CDR3 in DNA: TGTGCCAGCAGCTCGGACAGGGCCATCAAAAACATTCAGTACTTC.

CDR3 sequence: CSARVDRGYNEQFF. The CDR3 coding sequence is TGCAGTGCTAGAGTGGACAGGGGTTACAATGAGCAGTTCTTC. The genes are TRBV20-1 and TRBJ2-1, with 9 positions matching TRBD1. CDR1 DFQATT and CDR2 SNEGSKA come from the germline V gene (reference sequence). Trimming at V came to 1 base and at J to 4 bases, leaving 2 bases not matched to a gene. The CDR3 totals 14 residues.

Only a few counts were recorded for this clonotype. The rearrangement joins TRBV2 to TRBJ2-6, with D possibly called TRBD1 or TRBD2 (5 bases each). This CDR3 is 15 amino acids long. Germline V gene sequence: CDR1 SNHLY, CDR2 FYNNEI. Trimming pared 6 bases from V and 0 bases from J, leaving 9 bases between. CDR3 nucleotides: TGTGCCAGCAGGGACGGGGCCTCTGGGGCCAACGTCCTGACTTTC. Translating it yields CASRDGASGANVLTF.

The chain combines TRBV2 with TRBJ2-6; TRBD2 agrees at 11 bases. Germline V gene data show CDR1 as SNHLY and CDR2 as FYNNEI. With 6 bases clipped from V and 3 bases from J, the junction kept 10 bases outside the gene matches. The CDR3 sequence is 18 residues long. The CDR3 DNA sequence: TGTGCCAGCAGAGAGTTAGCGGGGGGGCCGTTTGGGGCCAACGTCCTGACTTTC. Amino acids: CASRELAGGPFGANVLTF.

In this sample, this clonotype turned up a few times. The V gene is TRBV20-1, the J gene TRBJ2-7, with D unresolved. V was trimmed by 1 base and J by 3 bases, leaving 16 bases between them. Germline V lookup: CDR1 DFQATT, CDR2 SNEGSKA (reference sequence). The CDR3 sequence is 15 residues long. CDR3 amino acids: CSARGSFFPNYEQYF. In DNA form, the CDR3 reads TGCAGTGCTAGAGGGAGTTTTTTCCCCAACTACGAGCAGTACTTC.

The rearrangement links TRBV7-2 to TRBJ2-7, with D unclear. Germline CDR1 SGHTA, CDR2 FQGNSA. Trimming took off 2 bases at V and 2 bases at J, with 10 bases between the two ends. The CDR3 totals 14 residues. This CDR3 reads CASSLFSIAYEQYF. DNA for the CDR3: TGTGCCAGCAGCTTATTTAGTATAGCCTACGAGCAGTACTTC.

This clonotype came up many times. The chain couples TRBV7-9 to TRBJ1-1, with a weak D call TRBD1 (5 bases). V gave up 5 bases and J gave up 4 bases, with 8 bases separating them. From germline, CDR1 is SEHNR and CDR2 FQNEAQ (reference sequence). CDR3 size: 12 residues. CDR3 amino acids: CASSGDSTEAFF. CDR3 nucleotide sequence: TGTGCCAGCAGCGGAGACAGCACTGAAGCTTTCTTT. Together with reference TRBV7-9 and TRBJ1-1, the CDR3 gives the full variable domain: DTGVSQNPRHKITKRGQNVTFRCDPISEHNRLYWYRQTLGQGPEFLTYFQNEAQLEKSRLLSDRFSAERPKGSFSTLEIQRTEQGDSAMYLCASSGDSTEAFFGQGTRLTVV.

The rearrangement uses TRBV10-3 and TRBJ2-7, with D uncertain. The CDR3 totals 14 residues. Germline values: CDR1 ENHRY, CDR2 SYGVKD. V was cut by 9 bases and J by 6 bases, with 21 bases left in between. In nucleotides, the CDR3 is TGTGCCATATCCCTTAACTCCGAGGCAACCGAGCAGTACTTC. Translation gives CAISLNSEATEQYF.

This chain links TRBV7-2 with TRBJ1-5, with D uncertain. The CDR3 is 15 residues long. The V and J ends lost 0 bases and 0 bases respectively, with 6 bases between them. Germline CDR1 is SGHTA and CDR2 is FQGNSA. The CDR3 loop is CASSLAVYSNQPQHF. CDR3 sequence (DNA): TGTGCCAGCAGCTTAGCAGTATATAGCAATCAGCCCCAGCATTTT. The full variable domain, its missing parts supplied by reference TRBV7-2 and TRBJ1-5, is GAGVSQSPSNKVTEKGKDVELRCDPISGHTALYWYRQSLGQGLEFLIYFQGNSAPDKSGLPSDRFSAERTGGSVSTLTIQRTQQEDSAVYLCASSLAVYSNQPQHFGDGTRLSIL.

The chain recombines TRBV19 with TRBJ2-4; D unresolved. Germline CDR1 is LNHDA and CDR2 is SQIVND (reference sequence). This CDR3 region has 17 residues. Trimming stripped 3 bases from V and 1 base from J, with 16 bases between. This CDR3 reads CASSMGLAVWAKNIQYF. In DNA form, the CDR3 reads TGTGCCAGTAGTATGGGATTGGCAGTCTGGGCCAAAAACATTCAGTACTTC.